This T cell receptor (beta chain) was captured in a study of shared clonotypes between healthy human individuals. CD45RO-negative cells were positively selected for CCR7, leaving out terminally differentiated effector memory CD45RA+ cells. Every donor, a Caucasian adult, lived in Nashville, Tennessee. Study processing details: ImmunoSEQ only sent back junction sequences with no quality scores, so filtering was done differently. Sequencing was performed with immunoSEQ multiplex PCR; in TCRdb, only in-frame clones are kept and a portion is missing. From that table come the V and J calls and clone size; the DNA was used to work out D and trimming. The profile shows about 870,000 clones, 92% of them singletons. This CDR3 contains 14 residues. The ends were cut back, 1 base at V and 6 bases at J, with 13 bases in the middle. CDR1 is MGHDK, CDR2 SYGVNS, per germline.

The chain couples TRBV25-1 to TRBJ2-7, with a tentative D call TRBD2 (5 bases). Sequencing was done on a sample of naive CD8+ T cells sorted from blood. The source is a man between 25 and 39 years old in good health. In nucleotides, the CDR3 is TGTGCCAGCAGTGAATTCGGACTCTCCCTCGAGCAGTACTTC. This translates into CASSEFGLSLEQYF.